The rows below give T cell receptor beta chains drawn from one sample of a study of T cell responses to AZD1222 COVID-19 vaccine. Libraries were prepared by immunoSEQ multiplex PCR; TCRdb keeps only in-frame clonotypes and omits some of them. The sample yields about 72,000 clones, about nine tenths seen once. The material sequenced was peripheral blood, taken 28 days after the second AZD1222 dose. The source is an adult who received the AZD1222 COVID-19 vaccine. Both conserved end residues are part of each CDR3. D genes are given only for firm matches. Clone size is given for some rows only: seen once, a few or many times, or a class if the clone is expanded.

TRBD2	-	TRBV4-1	TRBJ2-5	19	TGCGCCAGCAGCCAAACAACAGGAAGGGCTAGCGGGAATCGGGAGACCCAGTACTTC	CASSQTTGRASGNRETQYF
-	-	TRBV28	TRBJ1-2	13	TGTGCCAGCAGTTCTGCGGATTGGGGAGGCTACACCTTC	CASSSADWGGYTF
-	-	TRBV7-3	TRBJ2-1	15	TGTGCCAGCAGCTTATATAAAGAGCCCTACAATGAGCAGTTCTTC	CASSLYKEPYNEQFF
-	-	TRBV10-3	TRBJ2-7	13	TGTGCCATCCTTTCCGGGGCCCGCGGTGAGCAGTACTTC	CAILSGARGEQYF
-	-	TRBV19	TRBJ1-5	14	TGTGCCAGTACCTCTTCAGGGGCGCGGCAGCCCCAGCATTTT	CASTSSGARQPQHF
-	-	TRBV3-1/TRBV3-2	TRBJ1-5	15	TGTGCCAGCAGCCCCACAACAAATAGCAATCAGCCCCAGCATTTT	CASSPTTNSNQPQHF
-	-	TRBV3-1/TRBV3-2	TRBJ1-4	11	TGTGCCAGCAGCGGGGCGGGAAAACTGTTTTTT	CASSGAGKLFF
-	-	TRBV12-3/TRBV12-4	TRBJ2-2	13	TGTGCCAGCACCTCGTATGGGGCCGGGGAGCTGTTTTTT	CASTSYGAGELFF
TRBD2	-	TRBV2	TRBJ2-3	16	TGTGCCAGCAGTGGGGCTAGCGGGAGTCAGTGGGATACGCAGTATTTT	CASSGASGSQWDTQYF
-	-	TRBV28	TRBJ2-3	15	TGTGCCAGCAACCACGCCGGGACCTTAAAAGATACGCAGTATTTT	CASNHAGTLKDTQYF
-	-	TRBV7-8	TRBJ2-7	17	TGTGCCAGCAGCGTGACCTTCGGGGCCCTTTCTTCCTACGAGCAGTACTTC	CASSVTFGALSSYEQYF
-	once	TRBV4-1	TRBJ2-1	13	TGCGCCAGCCTTCGGCCAGGAAACAATGAGCAGTTCTTC	CASLRPGNNEQFF
TRBD2	-	TRBV7-3	TRBJ2-1	18	TGTGCCAGCAGCAAGCGACTAGCGGGAGGGAGTTACTACAATGAGCAGTTCTTC	CASSKRLAGGSYYNEQFF
TRBD2	once	TRBV4-2	TRBJ2-1	16	TGTGCCAGCAGCCAATCCCCAGGACTAGATCTCAATGAGCAGTTCTTC	CASSQSPGLDLNEQFF
-	-	TRBV10-3	TRBJ1-6	14	TGTGCCATCAGTGAGGGGCCAGCCAATTCACCCCTCCACTTT	CAISEGPANSPLHF
-	-	TRBV28	TRBJ1-5	15	TGTGCCAGCAGTTTAAGCTCAGGGCCGCATCAGCCCCAGCATTTT	CASSLSSGPHQPQHF
-	-	TRBV6-5	TRBJ1-2	14	TGTGCCAGCACACCCAACCTCCCGGGTGGTGGCTACACCTTC	CASTPNLPGGGYTF
-	-	TRBV5-4	TRBJ1-3	15	TGTGCCAGCAGCTTAGGTGGATCCTCTGGAAACACCATATATTTT	CASSLGGSSGNTIYF
TRBD2	-	TRBV5-1	TRBJ2-3	16	TGCGCCAGCAGCTTGCAAGCGGGACCTACCACAGATACGCAGTATTTT	CASSLQAGPTTDTQYF
-	-	TRBV5-4	TRBJ2-6	16	TGTGCCAGCAGCTTGGGGACAGCCACTGAGGCCAACGTCCTGACTTTC	CASSLGTATEANVLTF
-	-	TRBV28	TRBJ1-6	15	TGTGCCAGCAGTTTCCTCGGGACCAGGAATTCACCCCTCCACTTT	CASSFLGTRNSPLHF
-	once	TRBV27	TRBJ2-3	13	TGTGCCAGCCTGGACATTTTTACAGATACGCAGTATTTT	CASLDIFTDTQYF
-	-	TRBV7-2	TRBJ1-2	15	TGTGCCAGCAGCTTAGATTTCACAGTTGCGCGCGGCTACACCTTC	CASSLDFTVARGYTF
TRBD1	-	TRBV30	TRBJ1-2	15	TGTGCCTCCGAGGGGACAGCTGGGCGGAACTATGGCTACACCTTC	CASEGTAGRNYGYTF
-	-	TRBV27	TRBJ2-7	13	TGTGCCAGCAGTTTATACGGTACGCGAGAGCAGTACTTC	CASSLYGTREQYF
TRBD2	-	TRBV7-8	TRBJ2-3	13	TGTGCCAGCAGCCTAACAAGCGGGAGGAGGGAGTATTTT	CASSLTSGRREYF
-	-	TRBV30	TRBJ1-1	15	TGTGCCTGGAGTGGGGGGGGCAGGATGAACACTGAAGCTTTCTTT	CAWSGGGRMNTEAFF
-	-	TRBV27	TRBJ2-7	18	TGTGCCAGCAGTTCCACAGGACATGCTCCCGGGTTATACTACGAGCAGTACTTC	CASSSTGHAPGLYYEQYF
-	once	TRBV19	TRBJ1-6	14	TGTGCCAGTAGTATATACAGCCCGGGGTCACCCCTCCACTTT	CASSIYSPGSPLHF
TRBD1	once	TRBV30	TRBJ1-1	16	TGTGCCTGGAGTGTCCCATTCGACAGGGGAGGTACTGAAGCTTTCTTT	CAWSVPFDRGGTEAFF
-	once	TRBV6-6	TRBJ1-2	13	TGTGCCAGCATAGGTGGACTAAACTATGGCTACACCTTC	CASIGGLNYGYTF
TRBD1	-	TRBV5-6	TRBJ2-7	14	TGTGCCAGCAGTTCCGGGACAGGGCTCTACGAGCAGTACTTC	CASSSGTGLYEQYF
-	-	TRBV10-3	TRBJ1-5	16	TGTGCCATCAGTGCCGGAGCGGGGGGTTCGTACCAGCCCCAGCATTTT	CAISAGAGGSYQPQHF
-	-	TRBV14	TRBJ2-1	14	TGTGCCAGCAGCCTCCGAGGGCGGAACAATGAGCAGTTCTTC	CASSLRGRNNEQFF